This T cell receptor (beta chain) was observed in a study of identical twins. Overall study findings and caveats: Where out-of-frame alpha sequences were twin-shared, they showed excess low generation probability.

This clonotype was detected many times. Its specificity is not known. All donors comprised healthy Caucasians. TCRdb reanalysed the 5' RACE reads using MiXCR and keeps one entry per CDR3 protein. The sample carries roughly 1,500,000 distinct CDR3 sequences, roughly 35% recorded once. V shed 1 base, J shed 3 bases, and the junction held 1 base outside the gene matches. Germline CDR1 is DFQATT and CDR2 is SNEGSKA (reference sequence). The length of the CDR3 is 13 residues. Sequencing input: cord blood. The clonotype was recovered from a newborn girl in good health. This chain connects TRBV20-1 to TRBJ2-5; the match to TRBD2 covers 8 bases. The CDR3 nucleotides are TGCAGTGCTAGAGTAGCGGGGAAAGAGACCCAGTACTTC. This encodes CSARVAGKETQYF.